The next 4 T cell receptor beta chains were all read from a single sample in a study of cytomegalovirus exposure and HLA in healthy donors. A multiplex PCR was run with 60 Vbeta primers and 13 Jbeta primers. TCRdb's table, derived via immunoSEQ multiplex PCR, lists solely in-frame clones and lacks some. The sample has 35,000 to 50,000 clones; under 65% are singletons. Sequenced material: PBMCs. Receptors were obtained from a human donor in good health.

J is TRBJ1-1 and V is TRBV19, with D possibly being TRBD1 (5 bases). CDR3 size: 13 residues. V lost 6 bases and J 9 bases, leaving 17 bases between the germline ends. The germline V gene has CDR1 LNHDA and CDR2 SQIVND (reference sequence). CDR3 loop: CASRKTQGSKAFF. The CDR3 DNA is TGTGCCAGTAGGAAAACTCAGGGATCGAAAGCTTTCTTT.

This clone was detected only once. This rearrangement joins TRBV10-3 to TRBJ1-5; D remains unclear. Germline CDR1 and CDR2: ENHRY and SYGVKD. The CDR3 has 12 amino acids. Trimming pared 3 bases from V and 3 bases from J, leaving 3 bases between. The CDR3 nucleotides read TGTGCCATCAGTGACTACAATCAGCCCCAGCATTTT. Residues: CAISDYNQPQHF.

The chain couples TRBV7-9 to TRBJ1-6, with no clear D. The CDR3 has 17 amino acids. CDR1 SEHNR and CDR2 FQNEAQ come from the germline V gene (reference sequence). Trimming stripped 5 bases from V and 7 bases from J, with 21 bases between. The CDR3 protein is CASSRRGYRPLNSPLHF. CDR3 DNA sequence: TGTGCCAGCAGCCGACGAGGATACCGACCTCTAAATTCACCCCTCCACTTT.

This clone was recorded once. The chain links TRBV18 to TRBJ1-6; 8 positions match TRBD1. V dropped 7 bases and J dropped 5; count of bases not matched to a gene: 7. Germline V gene sequence: CDR1 KGHSH, CDR2 LQKENI. The CDR3 is made up of 15 amino acids. The CDR3 region is CASLLDRGDNSPLHF. The CDR3 bases are TGTGCCAGCTTACTAGACAGGGGCGATAATTCACCCCTCCACTTT.